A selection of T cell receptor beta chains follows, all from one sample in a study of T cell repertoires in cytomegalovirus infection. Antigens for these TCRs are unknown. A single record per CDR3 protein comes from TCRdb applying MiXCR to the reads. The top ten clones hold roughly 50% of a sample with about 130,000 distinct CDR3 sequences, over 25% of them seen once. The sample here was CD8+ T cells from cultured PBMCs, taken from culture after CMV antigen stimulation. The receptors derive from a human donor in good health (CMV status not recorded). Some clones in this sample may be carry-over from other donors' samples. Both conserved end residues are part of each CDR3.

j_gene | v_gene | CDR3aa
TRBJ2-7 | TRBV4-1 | CASSQASGYEQYF
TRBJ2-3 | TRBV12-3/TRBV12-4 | CASSTTAGGPTDTQYF
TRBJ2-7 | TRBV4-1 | CASSFSSGTGGYEQYF
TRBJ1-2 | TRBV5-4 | CASSLGQGQRVYGYTF
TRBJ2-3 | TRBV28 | CASSRGFSTDTQYF
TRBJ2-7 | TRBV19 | CASSMGGIYEQYF
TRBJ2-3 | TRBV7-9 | CASSLGLAGVTDTQYF
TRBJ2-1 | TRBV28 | CASRGSLSSYNEQFF
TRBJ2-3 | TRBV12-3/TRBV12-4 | CASSPGSGARTDTQYF
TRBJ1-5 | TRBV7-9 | CASSLPINQPQHF
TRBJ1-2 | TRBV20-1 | CSASYGYTF
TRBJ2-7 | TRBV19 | CASSTLGQGLSEQYF
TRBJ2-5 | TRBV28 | CASSLVVNQETQYF
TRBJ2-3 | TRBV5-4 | CASSLASGGDPQYF
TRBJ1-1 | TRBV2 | CASSDTRGVTEAFF
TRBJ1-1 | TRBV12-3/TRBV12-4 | CASSQGWNTEAFF
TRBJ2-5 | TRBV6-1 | CASSVEGQDEETQYF
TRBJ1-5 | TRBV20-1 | CSARVTAELNSNQPQHF
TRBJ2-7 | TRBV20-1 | CSARSPAFSYEQYF
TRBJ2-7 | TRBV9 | CASSGTGGGYEQYF
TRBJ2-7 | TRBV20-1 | CSARDVRGPLEQYF
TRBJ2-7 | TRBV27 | CASSPGSHEQYF
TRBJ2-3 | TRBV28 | CASRPGYRKRRTDTQYF
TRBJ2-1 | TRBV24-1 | CATSDLTGYDEQFF
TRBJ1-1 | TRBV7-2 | CASSFYSRTVYTEAFF
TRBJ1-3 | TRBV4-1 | CASSLGKSGNTIYF
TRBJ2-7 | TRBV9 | CASSPTGQGTEQYF
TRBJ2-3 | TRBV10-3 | CAISESERGGRDTQYF
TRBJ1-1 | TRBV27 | CASSTGTYMNTEAFF
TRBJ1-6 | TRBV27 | CASSLDGSYNSPLHF
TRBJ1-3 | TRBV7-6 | CASSLNWGYSGNTIYF
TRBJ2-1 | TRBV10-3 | CAIRVVPNDNEQFF